Each of the 6 T cell receptor beta chains below was sequenced from the same sample in a study of shared T cell receptors in the human thymus. This table comes from immunoSEQ multiplex PCR, and its TCRdb copy is limited to in-frame clones, with some not included. Among about 710,000 clones listed, approximately 87% were seen once. The data were also submitted as part of a second study, on human thymus T cells.

Sequencing used thymocytes. These receptors were obtained from a boy under three years old with a congenital heart defect.

The rearrangement links TRBV6-5 to TRBJ2-7; TRBD1 matches 7 bases. Germline CDR1 and CDR2: MNHEY and SVGAGI. The CDR3 has 13 residues. V was clipped by 5 bases and J by 9 bases; unmatched bases: 10. DNA for the CDR3: TGTGCCAGCAGTAGTACAGGGGCGGTGGCGCAGTACTTC. This codes for CASSSTGAVAQYF.

The chain carries TRBV11-2 and TRBJ2-5; TRBD2 matches at 9 bases. V lost 4 bases, J lost 5 bases, and 2 bases stayed unmatched. The CDR3 covers 13 residues. Germline assignment: CDR1 SGHAT and CDR2 FQNNGV. The CDR3 reads CASSSSGNETQYF. The DNA of the CDR3 is TGTGCCAGCAGCTCTAGCGGGAACGAGACCCAGTACTTC. The full variable domain, with the rest looked up from reference TRBV11-2 and TRBJ2-5, is EAGVAQSPRYKIIEKRQSVAFWCNPISGHATLYWYQQILGQGPKLLIQFQNNGVVDDSQLPKDRFSAERLKGVDSTLKIQPAKLEDSAVYLCASSSSGNETQYFGPGTRLLVL.

V usage is TRBV28 and J usage is TRBJ1-5, with TRBD1 matching 7 bases. V shed 0 bases and J 0 bases; nucleotides not matched to a gene: 2. This CDR3 region has 16 residues. Germline V gene sequence: CDR1 MDHEN, CDR2 SYDVKM. This CDR3 is CASSLWGTASNQPQHF. In DNA form, the CDR3 reads TGTGCCAGCAGTTTATGGGGGACAGCTAGCAATCAGCCCCAGCATTTT.

This clone occurred a few times. V gene TRBV7-9 combines with J gene TRBJ1-1, with a tentative D call TRBD1 (5 bases). The V gene lost 1 base and the J gene lost 0 bases, with 18 bases spanning the gap. Per the germline V gene, CDR1 is SEHNR and CDR2 is FQNEAQ (reference sequence). The length of the CDR3 is 18 residues. CDR3 region: CASSLVDKRRPMNTEAFF. CDR3 DNA sequence: TGTGCCAGCAGCTTAGTGGACAAACGACGCCCTATGAACACTGAAGCTTTCTTT.

This chain connects TRBV14 to TRBJ1-1; 10 bases fit TRBD1. Germline CDR1 and CDR2: SGHDN and FVKESK. There are 17 residues in the CDR3. V shed 4 bases and J 1 base; nucleotides not matched to a gene: 9. CDR3 protein: CASSPRQGAEKNTEAFF. CDR3 coding DNA: TGTGCCAGCAGCCCGCGACAGGGGGCGGAAAAGAACACTGAAGCTTTCTTT.

This clone was detected once. CDR3 nucleotides: TGCGCCAGCAGCTTGCAGGGGGGCACTGAAGCTTTCTTT. Its translation is CASSLQGGTEAFF. The V and J genes are TRBV5-1 and TRBJ1-1, with 7 bases fitting TRBD1. V lost 1 base, J lost 4 bases, and 1 base stayed unmatched. CDR1 and CDR2 from the germline V gene are SGHRS and YFSETQ. The CDR3 runs to 13 residues.